This TCR beta chain stems from a study of technical replicates of blood from a handful of donors (dated by TCRdb to about 2017). Library preparation employed the immunoSEQ multiplex PCR assay. This is the immuneACCESS table as TCRdb keeps it, with only in-frame sequences that have V and J called. A part of the clones is gone; compared with another copy, unresolved V genes explain less than half, and the rest is unexplained. The sample profile shows about 80,000 clones; about 91% of them were found once. The ten largest clones capture about 0.4% of the sample. With respect to this clone: No antigen is known for it. Base qualities are not recorded, but no much larger clone differs from it by a single base.

Germline trimming amounts to 2 bases on V and 4 bases on J, with 10 as the count of junction bases outside the gene matches. The CDR3 covers 17 residues, taking in both the cysteine and the phenylalanine. Of the read, only the CDR3 DNA is kept; its 51 bases are in frame from base 1. According to the germline V gene, CDR1 reads SNHLY and CDR2 reads FYNNEI. Sequencing was performed on T cells isolated from PBMCs. The chain is encoded by TRBV2 joined to TRBJ1-2, with 10 junctional bases fitting TRBD1. This clonotype was obtained from a human donor in good health. The CDR3 in this case is CASSENRDRGEGYGYTF. At the DNA level, the sequence is TGTGCCAGCAGTGAAAATAGGGACAGGGGAGAGGGCTATGGCTACACCTTC.